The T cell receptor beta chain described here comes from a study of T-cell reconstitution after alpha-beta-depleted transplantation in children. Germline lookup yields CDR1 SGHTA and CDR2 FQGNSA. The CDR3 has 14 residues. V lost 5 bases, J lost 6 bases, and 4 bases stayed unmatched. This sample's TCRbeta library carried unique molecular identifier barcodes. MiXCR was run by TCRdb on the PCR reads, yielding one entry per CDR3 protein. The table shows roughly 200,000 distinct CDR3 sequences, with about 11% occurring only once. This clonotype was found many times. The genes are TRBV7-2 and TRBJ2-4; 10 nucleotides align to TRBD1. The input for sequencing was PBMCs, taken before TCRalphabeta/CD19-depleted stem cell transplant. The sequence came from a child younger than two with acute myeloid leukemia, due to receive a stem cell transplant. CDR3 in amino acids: CASSRDRGLNIQYF. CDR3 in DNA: TGTGCCAGCAGCAGGGACAGGGGTTTAAACATTCAGTACTTC.